This paragraph covers one T cell receptor (beta chain) sequence. The antigen is undetermined. Treatment reported: roughly nine-day PBMC culture with coronavirus spike peptide pools or control peptides (ViraFEST assay). The data belong to a study of vaccination and CD4 T cells after COVID-19. Germline CDR1 is MNHNS and CDR2 is SASEGT. This CDR3 contains 13 residues. Trimming removed 8 bases from V and 9 bases from J; junction bases left unmatched: 3. At the Johns Hopkins FTIC core, DNA taken from cultured CD4+ T cells was sequenced by way of the Oncomine TCR Beta short-read assay. TCRdb independently ran MiXCR on the PCR reads; one entry per CDR3 protein. This table has some 13,000 distinct CDR3 sequences, about a third appearing once.

Sequencing used CD4+ T cells from blood, cultured in vitro. The rearrangement uses TRBV6-1 and TRBJ1-6, with 11 nucleotides matching TRBD1. The receptor's source is a human donor who had recovered from COVID-19. As DNA, the CDR3 is TGTGCCAGCGGACAGGGGGCGCGTTCACCCCTCCACTTT. Residues: CASGQGARSPLHF.